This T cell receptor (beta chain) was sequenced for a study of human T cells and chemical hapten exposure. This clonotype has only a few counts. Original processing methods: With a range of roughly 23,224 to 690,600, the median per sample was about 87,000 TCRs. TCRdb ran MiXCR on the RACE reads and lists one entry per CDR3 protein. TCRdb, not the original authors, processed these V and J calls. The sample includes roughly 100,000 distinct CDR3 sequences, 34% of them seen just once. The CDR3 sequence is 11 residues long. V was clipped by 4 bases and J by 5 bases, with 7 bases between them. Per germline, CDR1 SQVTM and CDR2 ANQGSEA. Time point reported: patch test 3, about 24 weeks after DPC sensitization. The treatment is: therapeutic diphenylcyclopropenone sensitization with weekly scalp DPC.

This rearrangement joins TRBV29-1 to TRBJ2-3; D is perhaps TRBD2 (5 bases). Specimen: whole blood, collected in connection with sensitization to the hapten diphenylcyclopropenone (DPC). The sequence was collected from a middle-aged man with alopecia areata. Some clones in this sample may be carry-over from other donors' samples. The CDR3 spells CSVGGGDTQYF. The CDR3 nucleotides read TGCAGCGTTGGAGGAGGAGATACGCAGTATTTT.